These 22 T cell receptor beta chains were sequenced from one sample in a study of T cells in Graves' hyperthyroidism and ophthalmopathy. Authors of the study amplified TCR beta CDR3 regions from RNA transcripts. HTBI primers were employed in a first-round RT-PCR of the TCR CDR3. TCRdb re-derived calls from the multiplex PCR reads in MiXCR, one entry per CDR3 protein. Here the sample spans hundreds of thousands of distinct CDR3 sequences, 11% to 15% being singletons. The specimen was blood. These TCRs come from a woman aged 25-40 years with Graves' hyperthyroidism that later progressed to Graves' ophthalmopathy.

This clonotype showed up just a few times. The chain is built from TRBV5-5 and TRBJ2-1, with D perhaps TRBD1 or TRBD2 (5 bases each). Per germline, CDR1 SGHKS and CDR2 YYEKEE (reference sequence). The CDR3 runs 19 residues. V lost 4 bases, J lost 0 bases, and 23 bases lay in between. This CDR3 reads CASSVLGAEAKSSYNEQFF. In DNA form, the CDR3 reads TGTGCCAGCAGCGTGCTCGGGGCAGAAGCAAAGAGCTCCTACAATGAGCAGTTCTTC. The full variable domain, its missing parts supplied by reference TRBV5-5 and TRBJ2-1, is DAGVTQSPTHLIKTRGQQVTLRCSPISGHKSVSWYQQVLGQGPQFIFQYYEKEERGRGNFPDRFSARQFPNYSSELNVNALLLGDSALYLCASSVLGAEAKSSYNEQFFGPGTRLTVL.

This clonotype occurred many times. The CDR3 loop reads CAISESKGDREAGYTF. The CDR3 DNA sequence: TGTGCCATCAGTGAGTCGAAAGGTGACAGGGAGGCTGGCTACACCTTC. The chain links TRBV10-3 to TRBJ1-2; 7 bases map to TRBD1. This CDR3 spans 16 amino acids. Unmatched junction bases numbered 11, after V lost 0 bases and J lost 7 bases. Germline V CDR1 and CDR2: ENHRY, SYGVKD.

This clonotype has only a few counts. The chain has TRBV5-4 and TRBJ1-3; D ambiguous. This CDR3 is 15 amino acids long. Trimming shortened V by 5 bases and J by 2 bases, and 14 bases separated the two germline ends. Germline V gene data show CDR1 as SGHNT and CDR2 as YYREEE (reference sequence). This CDR3 reads CASRADDYPGNTIYF. Here the CDR3 DNA reads TGTGCCAGCAGAGCGGACGATTATCCTGGAAACACCATATATTTT.

This clonotype has a handful of counts. Given a much more abundant clone one base away, this may be a read error. Given the absence of the conserved phenylalanine or tryptophan at the CDR3 end, a read error is likely. This chain joins TRBV24-1 and TRBJ1-5, with TRBD1 matching over 7 bases. V was clipped by 4 bases and J by 4 bases; unmatched bases: 0. Germline V gene lookup returns CDR1 KGHDR and CDR2 SFDVKD. There are 13 residues in the CDR3. The CDR3 bases are TGTGCCACCAGTGAACAGGGGAATCAGCCCCAGCATCTT. It encodes CATSEQGNQPQHL.

This clonotype was counted many times. V and J are TRBV9 and TRBJ1-5; unclear D gene. This CDR3 contains 15 residues. The V gene's germline CDR1 is SGDLS and CDR2 YYNGEE. V was trimmed by 3 bases and J by 4 bases, leaving 14 bases between them. The CDR3 bases are TGTGCCAGCAGCGCCGGCCCAGTGGTTAATCAGCCCCAGCATTTT. Translating it yields CASSAGPVVNQPQHF.

This clonotype was seen at least ten times. The chain couples TRBV30 to TRBJ1-5; TRBD1 might be the D (5 bases). Trimming left V 2 bases short and J 7 bases short, with 18 bases between. Germline V gives CDR1 GTSNPN, CDR2 SVGIG (reference sequence). The CDR3 covers 15 residues. Written as DNA, the CDR3 is TGTGCCTGGAGTACCGGGCAGGGTGAAGACCAGCCCCAGCATTTT. It is translated as CAWSTGQGEDQPQHF.

In its sample, this clonotype was seen many times. V and J are TRBV11-2 and TRBJ2-2, with a possible D match to TRBD2 (5 bases). Germline V gene sequence: CDR1 SGHAT, CDR2 FQNNGV. V was trimmed by 5 bases and J by 5 bases, leaving 9 bases between them. This CDR3 contains 13 residues. CDR3 sequence (DNA): TGTGCCAGCAGCCCGAGACTAACCGGGGAGCTGTTTTTT. It yields the protein CASSPRLTGELFF.

The chain links TRBV30 to TRBJ2-7; no firm D call. The CDR3 is made up of 10 amino acids. The germline CDR1 and CDR2 sequences are GTSNPN and SVGIG (reference sequence). V was shortened by 2 bases and J by 7 bases, with 6 bases between the two germline ends. DNA of the CDR3: TGTGCCTGGAGTATACAGGAGCAGTACTTC. Residues: CAWSIQEQYF.

Ten or more counts support this clonotype. V is TRBV12-3 or TRBV12-4 and J is TRBJ2-1; D gene unclear. The CDR3 has 18 residues. V lost 6 bases and J 1 base, leaving 22 bases between the germline ends. CDR3 protein: CASSQAPLLGGSYNEQFF. The CDR3, as DNA: TGTGCCAGCAGCCAAGCCCCCCTACTTGGCGGTTCCTACAATGAGCAGTTCTTC.

This clonotype was picked up many times. The J gene is TRBJ2-7, the V gene TRBV12-3 or TRBV12-4; a weak D match, TRBD2 (5 bases). The length of the CDR3 is 15 residues. V was clipped by 2 bases and J by 6 bases, with 17 bases between them. For the CDR3, the DNA is TGTGCCAGCAGTTTAATCGGGGATCCGGGTAGCGAGCAGTACTTC. Its protein is CASSLIGDPGSEQYF.

With respect to this clonotype: A much more abundant neighbour one base away suggests this may be a read error. The chain joins TRBV20-1 to TRBJ1-1; weak D call: TRBD1 (6 bases). This CDR3 is 13 amino acids long. CDR1 and CDR2 (germline): DFQATT, SNEGSKA (reference sequence). The CDR3 bases are TGCAGTGCAGGGGGGACAAAGAACACTGAAGCTTTGTTT. This codes for CSAGGTKNTEALF.

The chain combines TRBV11-2 with TRBJ2-1, with D possibly TRBD2 on 5 matching bases. V was shortened by 3 bases and J by 7 bases, with 10 bases between the two germline ends. Germline V gene lookup returns CDR1 SGHAT and CDR2 FQNNGV. CDR3 length: 13 amino acids. This CDR3 is CASSFGRENEQFF. CDR3 DNA sequence: TGTGCCAGCAGCTTTGGTAGGGAGAATGAGCAGTTCTTC.

The table lists this clonotype with many counts. The chain uses TRBV28 and TRBJ1-4, with D perhaps matching TRBD1 (5 bases). Germline V gene sequence: CDR1 MDHEN, CDR2 SYDVKM. V was trimmed by 7 bases and J by 10 bases, leaving 19 bases between them. The CDR3 spans 14 residues. This chain's CDR3 is CASNLMGQSGKLFF. The CDR3 DNA reads TGTGCCAGCAACTTAATGGGGCAGAGTGGAAAACTGTTTTTT. Full variable domain (remainder filled in from reference TRBV28 and TRBJ1-4): DVKVTQSSRYLVKRTGEKVFLECVQDMDHENMFWYRQDPGLGLRLIYFSYDVKMKEKGDIPEGYSVSREKKERFSLILESASTNQTSMYLCASNLMGQSGKLFFGSGTQLSVL.

This clonotype was seen ten or more times. This chain connects TRBV24-1 to TRBJ1-1; 11 nucleotides align to TRBD1. Germline values: CDR1 KGHDR, CDR2 SFDVKD. CDR3 length: 15 amino acids. V was clipped by 5 bases and J by 4 bases; unmatched bases: 5. The CDR3 region is CATSGTGTGGTEAFF. CDR3 nucleotide sequence: TGTGCCACCAGTGGTACCGGGACAGGGGGCACTGAAGCTTTCTTT.

This clonotype has at least ten counts. This chain links TRBV25-1 with TRBJ2-7; 7 nucleotides line up with TRBD2. The V gene end was trimmed by 4 bases and the J gene end by 4 bases; junction bases not matched to a gene: 10. The length of the CDR3 is 15 residues. Germline assignment: CDR1 MGHDK and CDR2 SYGVNS. Here the CDR3 reads CASSADPRGGYEQYF. For the CDR3, the DNA is TGTGCCAGCAGTGCCGACCCTCGCGGGGGATACGAGCAGTACTTC.

This clonotype occurred many times. The chain couples TRBV5-1 to TRBJ1-2; 8 bases are shared with TRBD1. Germline trimming cut 4 bases from V and 6 bases from J; bases unmatched to any gene: 11. The germline CDR1 and CDR2 sequences are SGHRS and YFSETQ. This CDR3 is 15 amino acids long. CDR3 sequence reads: CASSGTGFQADGYTF. The CDR3 DNA is TGCGCCAGCAGCGGGACAGGTTTCCAGGCCGATGGCTACACCTTC.

There are many counts of this clonotype. Its ends do not fully match the called genes, so a read error is possible. The chain joins TRBV7-7 to TRBJ2-2; 10 bases map to TRBD2. The CDR3 has 18 amino acids. CDR1 and CDR2 from the germline V gene are SSHAT and FNYEAQ (reference sequence). CDR3: CASSLGSLAGEGTGELFF. CDR3 coding DNA: TGTGCTAGCAGCTTAGGATCCCTAGCGGGAGAGGGGACCGGGGAGCTGTTTTTT.

This clonotype has a handful of counts. Being one base from a much bigger clone, this may be a read error. The gene calls are TRBV28 and TRBJ2-3; D might be TRBD1 or TRBD2, each matching 5 bases. Germline V gene sequence: CDR1 MDHEN, CDR2 SYDVKM. The CDR3 runs to 16 residues. V lost 7 bases to trimming and J lost 0 bases, with 17 bases between them. This CDR3 reads CASNFLAGRSTDTQYF. The DNA of the CDR3 is TGTGCCAGCAACTTCCTGGCAGGGAGAAGCACAGATACGCAGTATTTT.

The rearrangement links TRBV20-1 to TRBJ2-6, with D possibly being TRBD1 (6 bases). Per germline, CDR1 DFQATT and CDR2 SNEGSKA (reference sequence). With 6 bases removed from V and 2 bases from J, the gap between germline ends came to 17 bases. This CDR3 has 16 amino acids. The CDR3 sequence: CSAPGVGAPGANVLTF. The CDR3 DNA sequence: TGCAGTGCGCCAGGGGTGGGAGCCCCTGGGGCCAACGTCCTGACTTTC.

This clonotype was seen ten or more times. Here the CDR3 DNA reads TGTGCCAGCAGTCAGCCGGGACAGGGAAGGGGTGCCACTAATGAAAAACTGTTTTTT. This codes for CASSQPGQGRGATNEKLFF. The chain carries TRBV7-9 and TRBJ1-4; 9 nucleotides match TRBD1. Losses at the gene ends were 6 bases for V and 2 bases for J; bases not matched to a gene: 16. The CDR3 is made up of 19 amino acids. Looked up from germline, CDR1 is SEHNR and CDR2 is FQNEAQ (reference sequence).

This clonotype was counted between two and nine times. This chain links TRBV7-3 with TRBJ2-5; D is possibly TRBD1 (5 bases). With 2 bases removed from V and 2 bases from J, the gap between germline ends came to 15 bases. Germline V gene sequence: CDR1 SGHTA, CDR2 FQGTGA. The CDR3 spans 16 residues. CDR3 nucleotide sequence: TGTGCCAGCAGCTTAGGGGCCGGAGTGGGGCAAGAGACCCAGTACTTC. Translating it yields CASSLGAGVGQETQYF.

The chain recombines TRBV6-5 with TRBJ1-3, with D hard to call. The CDR3 length is 15 residues. Germline lookup yields CDR1 MNHEY and CDR2 SVGAGI. V was cut by 2 bases and J by 7 bases, with 15 bases left in between. CDR3 sequence: CASSYGPGTLNTIYF. CDR3 DNA sequence: TGTGCCAGCAGTTACGGCCCAGGCACCCTCAACACCATATATTTT.